This T cell receptor (beta chain) derives from a study of human T cells and chemical hapten exposure. TCRdb ran MiXCR on the RACE reads and lists one entry per CDR3 protein. The repertoire consists of more than 100,000 distinct CDR3 sequences, with around 11% occurring once and the leading ten covering roughly 2.3%. Time point in this sample: patch test 3, about 24 weeks after DPC sensitization. Treatment given: therapeutic diphenylcyclopropenone sensitization with weekly scalp DPC. Germline CDR1 and CDR2: MNHNS and SASEGT. The CDR3 is 17 amino acids. The V end was cut by 0 bases, the J end by 3 bases, with 15 bases between. This clonotype occurred a few times.

This chain connects TRBV6-1 to TRBJ2-1; D is possibly TRBD2 (5 bases). The sample consisted of whole blood, taken in connection with sensitization to the hapten diphenylcyclopropenone (DPC). This TCR derives from a woman aged 45-59 years with alopecia areata. Some clones in this sample may be carry-over from other donors' samples. CDR3: CASSEAPRGTSYNEQFF. The CDR3 coding sequence is TGTGCCAGCAGTGAAGCGCCACGGGGAACCAGCTACAATGAGCAGTTCTTC.